This TCR beta chain was retrieved from a study of long-term antiretroviral therapy in people with HIV. V was trimmed by 5 bases and J by 3 bases, leaving 17 bases between them. The CDR3 spans 15 residues. Germline loops: CDR1 MNHEY, CDR2 SVGAGI. A few counts support this clone. With survey level as its setting, the immunoSEQ assay was v3.0. Assay used: immunoSEQ multiplex PCR; TCRdb lists only in-frame clones, some missing. Of roughly 15,000 clones in the sample, 81% are singletons; the top ten hold around 15%. The specimen comprised unsorted PBMCs, sampled approximately 14 months before starting antiretroviral therapy. The source of this sequence is a young man with HIV. The chain links TRBV6-5 to TRBJ2-7; D might be TRBD1 (6 bases). CDR3 sequence (DNA): TGTGCCAGCAGTCCCGACTCGGGACATCACTACGAGCAGTACTTC. This encodes CASSPDSGHHYEQYF.